The rows below give T cell receptor beta chains drawn from one sample of a study of T-cell reconstitution after alpha-beta-depleted transplantation in children. TCRdb recomputed calls from the PCR reads with MiXCR, one row per CDR3 protein. The table has a few hundred thousand distinct CDR3 sequences, around 27% seen once. Sequencing was performed on PBMCs, taken before TCRalphabeta/CD19-depleted stem cell transplant. These receptors originate from a boy younger than two with Wiskott-Aldrich syndrome, due to receive a stem cell transplant. CDR3s include the opening cysteine and the closing phenylalanine or tryptophan. Size tells how often a clone was seen (once, few, many) or the class of an expanded clone, and some rows leave it out.

>TRBV28|16|-
CASSTWGLATTNEQFF
>TRBV15|16|-
CATSRDPPGRYNEQFF
>TRBV12-3/TRBV12-4|19|few
CASSFLPGVGTGAKNIQYF
>TRBV29-1|13|few
CSVAGRNTDTQYF
>TRBV19|15|-
CASNTKEISNQPQHF
>TRBV5-1|17|few
CASSLARTGGAVEKLFF
>TRBV12-3/TRBV12-4|16|-
CASSPPGLDKTGELFF
>TRBV12-3/TRBV12-4|13|-
CASRADRAQPQHF
>TRBV27|14|few
CASSFGRDNSPLHF
>TRBV4-1|17|few
CASSPVYRDRSNQPQHF
>TRBV5-1|16|once
CASSLLTSGITGELFF
>TRBV7-2|13|many
CASSLAQGGEQYF
>TRBV4-1|16|-
CASSLLGLAGSDTQYF
>TRBV24-1|11|many
CATSRGDTQYF
>TRBV10-3|16|-
CAISESWTTGTDTQYF
>TRBV5-6|14|once
CASGPTLPSYEQYF
>TRBV20-1|14|-
CSAPGGTGAYEQYF
>TRBV3-1|14|few
CASSQGPSLYEQFF
>TRBV6-1|15|-
CASSTLTGASYEQYF
>TRBV5-1|15|-
CASTLVEGALGEQFF
>TRBV29-1|14|-
CSAQTSGRIDEQYF
>TRBV5-1|16|-
CASRYYSHSVYNEQFF
>TRBV18|15|few
CASSPNGQPNQPQHF
>TRBV5-1|13|few
CASSGGADYGYTF
>TRBV5-6|15|-
CASSLSRDRTDTQYF
>TRBV10-2|12|-
CASSGRATEQFF
>TRBV12-3/TRBV12-4|12|many
CASSVTEGEQFF
>TRBV4-2|14|-
CASSQESAGRKLFF
>TRBV5-4|14|few
CASSLPSGRSEQFF
>TRBV6-5|15|few
CASSYSGASNYGYTF
>TRBV14|15|-
CASSQLTSGSYEQYF
>TRBV20-1|16|-
CSASGSGVLVRNEQFF
>TRBV12-3/TRBV12-4|16|few
CASSLELDAVTDTQYF
>TRBV5-1|17|-
CASSLAWGGISTDTQYF
>TRBV6-6|13|few
CASSSTGSSEQYF
>TRBV5-1|15|-
CASSTVAGRGNEQFF
>TRBV10-3|15|-
CAITGGSGGHTEAFF
>TRBV7-2|15|-
CASSLVRTSDTEAFF
>TRBV5-1|15|-
CASSFLPGNRGEQYF
>TRBV20-1|16|-
CSARDAAGDSYNEQFF
>TRBV27|20|-
CASVPYGERWVKRLYNEQFF
>TRBV4-1|14|few
CASSQTGLVYEQYF
>TRBV20-1|13|few
CSGKGEVNYEQYF
>TRBV2|17|few
CASSEEVLAGLGYEQYF
>TRBV5-1|16|-
CASTNGGAKPAGELFF
>TRBV20-1|14|few
CSAVGTESNQPQHF
>TRBV20-1|13|-
CSAGSGRADEQFF
>TRBV19|15|-
CASSTIGQSNTEAFF
>TRBV5-1|12|-
CASSLTFGEQYF
>TRBV7-9|15|-
CASSIGGSLYNEQFF
>TRBV5-1|14|-
CASSPQAGSDTQYF
>TRBV20-1|14|-
CSARRGGQGTEAFF
>TRBV5-1|15|-
CASSLAGEVSDIQYF